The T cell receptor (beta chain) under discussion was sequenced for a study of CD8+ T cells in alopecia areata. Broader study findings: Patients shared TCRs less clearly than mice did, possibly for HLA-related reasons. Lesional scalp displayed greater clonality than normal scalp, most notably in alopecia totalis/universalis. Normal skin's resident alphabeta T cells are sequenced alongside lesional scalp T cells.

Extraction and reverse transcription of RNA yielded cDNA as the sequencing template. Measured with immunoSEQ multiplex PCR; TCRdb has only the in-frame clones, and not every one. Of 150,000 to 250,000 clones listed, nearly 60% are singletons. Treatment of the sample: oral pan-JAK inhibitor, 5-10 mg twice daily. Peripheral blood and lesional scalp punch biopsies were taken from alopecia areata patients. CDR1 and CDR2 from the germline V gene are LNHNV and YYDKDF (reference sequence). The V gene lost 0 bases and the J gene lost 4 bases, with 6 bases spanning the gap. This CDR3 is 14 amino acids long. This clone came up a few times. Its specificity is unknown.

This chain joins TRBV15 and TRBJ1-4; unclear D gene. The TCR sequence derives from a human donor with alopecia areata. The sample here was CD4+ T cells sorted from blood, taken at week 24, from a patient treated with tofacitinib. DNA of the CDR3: TGTGCCACCAGCAGAGACCGAAATAATGAAAAACTGTTTTTT. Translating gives CATSRDRNNEKLFF.